This entry describes one T cell receptor beta chain. Profiled with immunoSEQ multiplex PCR; TCRdb holds only in-frame clones, not every one. The data hold 150,000 to 180,000 clones, with roughly 92% observed a single time. This sample was taken from a study of OX40 agonist ivuxolimab in advanced cancers. Background on the study: In this cohort, patients received ivuxolimab, an agonistic anti-OX40 (CD134) antibody. Prior anti-PD-1, anti-PD-L1 or anti-CTLA-4 therapy was allowed; around 40% had some.

This CDR3 is built from 15 residues. V was trimmed by 2 bases and J by 1 base, leaving 10 bases between them. CDR1 is ENHRY, CDR2 SYGVKD, per germline. The genes are TRBV10-3 and TRBJ2-3; D gene uncertain. This specimen was CD4+ or CD8+ T cells sorted from blood, taken in a trial of the OX40 agonist ivuxolimab. The clonotype comes from an adult with an advanced solid tumor such as melanoma, head and neck, liver or kidney cancer. The CDR3 bases are TGTGCCATCAGTGAGACCCCGGTCCGCACAGATACGCAGTATTTT. It encodes CAISETPVRTDTQYF.